The 5 T cell receptor beta chains below were found in one sample sequenced in a study of regulatory T cells in long-lasting Graves disease. This sample's time point: persistent/refractory GD, antithyroid drugs over 5 years with positive TRAb. Preparation of the TCR library used RNA extracted from PBMCs. Combining iRepertoire HTBI primers with Arm-PCR of CDR3 regions, the authors built TCR beta libraries. TCRdb called the multiplex PCR reads again in MiXCR, with one record for every CDR3 protein. The data contain approximately 360,000 distinct CDR3 sequences, roughly 23% of them singletons. This specimen consisted of peripheral blood mononuclear cells (PBMCs), obtained when the disease was refractory, from a patient treated with antithyroid drugs. The receptors stem from a woman aged 40 to 50 with Graves disease.

As to this clonotype: One base away lies a much larger clone, so this may be a sequencing read error. This chain links TRBV2 with TRBJ2-2, with D perhaps being TRBD1 or TRBD2 (5 bases each). This CDR3 spans 14 amino acids. Germline CDR1 reads SNHLY; CDR2 reads FYNNEI. In DNA, the CDR3 is TGTGCCAGCAGTGAAGAAGGGACCTACGGGGAGCCGTTTTTT. Protein: CASSEEGTYGEPFF.

The V call is TRBV4-1, the J call TRBJ1-3; possibly TRBD1 for D (6 bases). The CDR3 has 18 amino acids. Trimming removed 0 bases at V and 0 bases at J, with 15 bases between. Germline assignment: CDR1 MGHRA and CDR2 YSYEKL. The CDR3 is CASSQESRGPSSGNTIYF. CDR3 in DNA: TGCGCCAGCAGCCAAGAGTCCCGGGGGCCCAGCTCTGGAAACACCATATATTTT.

This clonotype showed up many times. The rearrangement links TRBV18 to TRBJ2-7; TRBD2 might be the D (6 bases). Germline V CDR1 and CDR2: KGHSH, LQKENI. This CDR3 is built from 13 residues. The CDR3 loop reads CASSPGLTYEQYF. As DNA, the CDR3 is TGTGCTAGCAGCCCGGGACTTACCTACGAGCAGTACTTC. The full variable domain, rest sourced from reference TRBV18 and TRBJ2-7, is NAGVMQNPRHLVRRRGQEARLRCSPMKGHSHVYWYRQLPEEGLKFMVYLQKENIIDESGMPKERFSAEFPKEGPSILRIQQVVRGDSAAYFCASSPGLTYEQYFGPGTRLTVT.

The chain is built from TRBV5-1 and TRBJ1-1, with D perhaps TRBD1 (5 bases). The germline V gene encodes CDR1 SGHRS and CDR2 YFSETQ. The V end was cut by 3 bases, the J end by 6 bases, with 21 bases between. This CDR3 region has 16 residues. Written as DNA, the CDR3 is TGCGCCAGCAGCTATGGGGTCGGGGGTGGCACAGCTGAAGCTTTCTTT. It is translated as CASSYGVGGGTAEAFF.

This clonotype was found many times. The gene calls are TRBV6-5 and TRBJ1-1, with no clear D. This CDR3 is built from 14 residues. The V gene lost 2 bases and the J gene lost 1 base, with 8 bases spanning the gap. The germline V gene encodes CDR1 MNHEY and CDR2 SVGAGI. DNA of the CDR3: TGTGCCAGCAGTTACGGGCATGGGAACACTGAAGCTTTCTTT. Residues: CASSYGHGNTEAFF.